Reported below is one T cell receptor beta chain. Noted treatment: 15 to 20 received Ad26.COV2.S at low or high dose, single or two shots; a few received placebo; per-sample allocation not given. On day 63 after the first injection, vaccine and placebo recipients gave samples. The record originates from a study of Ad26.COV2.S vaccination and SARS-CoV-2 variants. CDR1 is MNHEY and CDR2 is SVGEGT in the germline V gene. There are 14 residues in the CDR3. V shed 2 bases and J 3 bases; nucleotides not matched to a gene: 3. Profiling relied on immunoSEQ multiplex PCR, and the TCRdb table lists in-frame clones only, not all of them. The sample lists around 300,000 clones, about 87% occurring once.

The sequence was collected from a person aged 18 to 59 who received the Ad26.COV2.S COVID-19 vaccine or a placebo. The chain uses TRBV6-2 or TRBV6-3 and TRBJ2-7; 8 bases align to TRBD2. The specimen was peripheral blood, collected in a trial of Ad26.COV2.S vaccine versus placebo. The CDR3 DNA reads TGTGCCAGCAGTTACCCCGGGACTAGCTACGAGCAGTACTTC. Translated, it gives CASSYPGTSYEQYF.